The 9 T cell receptor beta chains reported below all come from one sample, sequenced in a study of control samples from healthy donors and cancer patients. Profiled with immunoSEQ multiplex PCR; TCRdb holds only in-frame clones, not every one. The table lists about 120,000 clones, less than 90% of them singletons, with 1.5% to 2% in the top ten. Sequencing used blood. These receptors were obtained from a man younger than 30 in good health.

The gene calls are TRBV5-6 and TRBJ2-7; no firm D call. Between the trimmed V and J ends, which lost 2 bases and 1 base, there was a span of 13 bases. The germline V gene has CDR1 SGHDT and CDR2 YYEEEE. The CDR3 runs to 15 residues. For the CDR3, the DNA is TGTGCCAGCAGCTTTTCGGCTAGGGTGTCCTACGAGCAGTACTTC. This gives the protein CASSFSARVSYEQYF.

The rearrangement joins TRBV28 to TRBJ2-3, with TRBD2 identical over 8 bases. This CDR3 has 19 amino acids. Germline V lookup: CDR1 MDHEN, CDR2 SYDVKM. The trim removed 0 bases at V and 5 bases at J, leaving 16 bases unmatched. The CDR3 reads CASSLWTLGSGSRRDTQYF. For the CDR3, the DNA is TGTGCCAGCAGTTTATGGACCCTCGGAAGCGGGAGTCGGCGAGATACGCAGTATTTT.

This clone was picked up a small number of times. This sequence joins TRBV30 and TRBJ1-6; D gene unclear. V was cut by 1 base and J by 9 bases, with 13 bases left in between. Germline assignment: CDR1 GTSNPN and CDR2 SVGIG (reference sequence). CDR3 length: 14 amino acids. The DNA for the CDR3 is TGTGCCTGGAGTGGGGGAATTGAGAGTTCACCCCTCCACTTT. The encoded protein is CAWSGGIESSPLHF.

This chain links TRBV24-1 with TRBJ2-3, with TRBD2 matching over 7 bases. Trimming cost V 8 bases and J 3 bases; bases outside gene matches: 7. Germline loops: CDR1 KGHDR, CDR2 SFDVKD. The CDR3 has 14 amino acids. The DNA of the CDR3 is TGTGCCACCAACGCGGCGGGAGTGACAGATACGCAGTATTTT. This sequence encodes CATNAAGVTDTQYF.

This chain joins TRBV18 and TRBJ2-3, with D maybe TRBD1 (6 bases). The CDR3 has 16 amino acids. Germline V gene sequence: CDR1 KGHSH, CDR2 LQKENI. V was clipped by 2 bases and J by 1 base, with 13 bases between them. This CDR3 is CASSPVSGVGTDTQYF. The DNA of the CDR3 is TGTGCCAGCTCACCAGTTTCAGGGGTGGGCACAGATACGCAGTATTTT. Complete variable domain (other parts from reference TRBV18 and TRBJ2-3): NAGVMQNPRHLVRRRGQEARLRCSPMKGHSHVYWYRQLPEEGLKFMVYLQKENIIDESGMPKERFSAEFPKEGPSILRIQQVVRGDSAAYFCASSPVSGVGTDTQYFGPGTRLTVL.

The V call is TRBV19, the J call TRBJ2-7; tentative D call: TRBD2 (6 bases). The V gene's germline CDR1 is LNHDA and CDR2 SQIVND (reference sequence). The CDR3 totals 14 residues. Trimming cost V 5 bases and J 2 bases, with 13 bases left between them. The CDR3 reads CASSLSRGAYEQYF. The CDR3 coding sequence is TGTGCCAGTAGTCTCTCGCGGGGAGCCTACGAGCAGTACTTC.

This clone was counted once. The chain combines TRBV10-3 with TRBJ1-1, with 9 bases aligning to TRBD1. Trimming removed 11 bases from V and 5 bases from J; junction bases left unmatched: 9. CDR1 and CDR2 from the germline V gene are ENHRY and SYGVKD. This CDR3 contains 13 residues. The CDR3 here is CAAETGGGTEAFF. In DNA form, the CDR3 reads TGTGCCGCTGAGACAGGGGGTGGAACTGAAGCTTTCTTT.

This sequence joins TRBV12-3 or TRBV12-4 and TRBJ2-2; D remains unclear. This CDR3 is 13 amino acids long. V lost 3 bases, J lost 8 bases, and 10 bases lay in between. The CDR3 nucleotides read TGTGCCAGCAGTTTTGTGGTTCGAGGGGAGCTGTTTTTT. Translating gives CASSFVVRGELFF.

V and J are TRBV5-5 and TRBJ2-7, with D perhaps TRBD1 (5 bases). The V end was cut by 4 bases, the J end by 4 bases, with 15 bases between. The CDR3 extends over 14 amino acids. Germline CDR1 and CDR2: SGHKS and YYEKEE (reference sequence). The CDR3 DNA follows: TGTGCCAGCAGCCCCAGACAGAAACCTTACGAGCAGTACTTC. Residues: CASSPRQKPYEQYF. The whole variable domain, filled in from reference TRBV5-5 and TRBJ2-7, reads DAGVTQSPTHLIKTRGQQVTLRCSPISGHKSVSWYQQVLGQGPQFIFQYYEKEERGRGNFPDRFSARQFPNYSSELNVNALLLGDSALYLCASSPRQKPYEQYFGPGTRLTVT.